This entry is about one T cell receptor (beta chain). Per germline, CDR1 LGHNA and CDR2 YNFKEQ. The CDR3 covers 16 residues. Researchers put TCRalpha and TCRbeta cDNA through two nested PCRs lasting 16 and 9 cycles. TCRdb reworked the 5' RACE reads into one entry per CDR3 protein, no DNA. The sample features approximately 380,000 distinct CDR3 sequences, with approximately 2.8% in its top ten. This record belongs to a study of monozygotic twins with inflammatory bowel disease. Specimen: blood. The clonotype comes from a human donor with ulcerative colitis or Crohn's disease, or a healthy co-twin of an affected twin (not recorded which). The V call is TRBV4-2, the J call TRBJ1-1; without DNA, the TCRdb call of TRBD1 cannot be checked. CDR3 sequence reads: CASSQEVFGASMGAFF.